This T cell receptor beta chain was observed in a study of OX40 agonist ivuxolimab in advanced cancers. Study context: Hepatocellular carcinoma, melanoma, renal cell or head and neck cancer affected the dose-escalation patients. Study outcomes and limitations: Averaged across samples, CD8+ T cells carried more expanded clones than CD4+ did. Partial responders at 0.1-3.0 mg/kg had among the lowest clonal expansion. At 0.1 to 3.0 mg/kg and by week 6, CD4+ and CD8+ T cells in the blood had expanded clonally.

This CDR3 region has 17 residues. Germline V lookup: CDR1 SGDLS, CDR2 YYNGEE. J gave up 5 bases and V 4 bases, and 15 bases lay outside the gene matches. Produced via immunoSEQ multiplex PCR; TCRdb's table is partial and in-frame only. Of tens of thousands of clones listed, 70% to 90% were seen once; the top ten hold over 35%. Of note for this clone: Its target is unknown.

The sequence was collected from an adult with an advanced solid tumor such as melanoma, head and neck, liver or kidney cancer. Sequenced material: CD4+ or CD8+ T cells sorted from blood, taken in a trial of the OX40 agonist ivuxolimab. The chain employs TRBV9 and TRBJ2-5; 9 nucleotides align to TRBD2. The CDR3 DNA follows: TGTGCCAGCAGCCCAGTCAGCGGGAGGTGGGGAGGGGAGACCCAGTACTTC. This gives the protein CASSPVSGRWGGETQYF.